Below are 20 T cell receptor beta chains sequenced from a single sample in a study of OX40 agonist ivuxolimab in advanced cancers. The library was produced with the immunoSEQ multiplex PCR assay. The immuneACCESS repertoire file appears here via TCRdb, limited to in-frame rearrangements. These files lack a portion of the clones; in checked studies, under half of the deficit traces to unresolved V genes, and the cause of the others is not known. This sample gives about 64,000 clones in total; 84% of them show up just once. The biggest ten clones account for roughly 2% of the sample. The sequencing here drew on CD4+ or CD8+ T cells sorted from blood, taken in a trial of the OX40 agonist ivuxolimab. These receptors originate from an adult with an advanced solid tumor such as melanoma, head and neck, liver or kidney cancer.

This sequence joins TRBV4-3 and TRBJ2-3; D gene uncertain. The CDR3 contains 16 residues. Germline values: CDR1 LGHNA, CDR2 YSLEER. Trimming shortened V by 0 bases and J by 0 bases, and 10 bases separated the two germline ends. CDR3 protein: CASSQDRVDSTDTQYF. The CDR3 DNA follows: TGCGCCAGCAGCCAAGATCGGGTCGATAGCACAGATACGCAGTATTTT.

The chain uses TRBV7-3 and TRBJ2-7; the match to TRBD1 covers 9 bases. The junction had 2 bases not matched to a gene; V was cut back by 5 bases and J by 3 bases. Germline V CDR1 and CDR2: SGHTA, FQGTGA. CDR3 length equals 13 residues. The CDR3 nucleotides read TGTGCCAGCAGCAGGACAGGGGACTACGAGCAGTACTTC. Protein sequence: CASSRTGDYEQYF.

The V and J genes are TRBV5-1 and TRBJ2-5; 15 bases are shared with TRBD2. V shed 8 bases and J 5 bases; nucleotides not matched to a gene: 4. CDR3 length: 14 residues. From germline, CDR1 is SGHRS and CDR2 YFSETQ. CDR3 loop: CASRTSGRGETQYF. The CDR3 DNA is TGCGCCAGTCGGACTAGCGGGAGGGGGGAGACCCAGTACTTC.

This chain links TRBV19 with TRBJ2-7, with TRBD1 as a possible D gene (5 bases). Trimming removed 5 bases from V and 1 base from J, with 12 bases in between. Germline CDR1 is LNHDA and CDR2 is SQIVND (reference sequence). CDR3 length: 14 residues. CDR3 DNA sequence: TGTGCCAGTAGTTACTACAGGAAATCCTACGAGCAGTACTTC. Protein sequence: CASSYYRKSYEQYF.

DNA for the CDR3: TGTGCCATCAGTGGGGCCAGGGTGGAAAGTGAGCAGTTCTTC. The encoded protein is CAISGARVESEQFF. V usage is TRBV10-3 and J usage is TRBJ2-1, with a weak D call TRBD1 (5 bases). CDR3 size: 14 residues. The V and J ends lost 4 bases and 9 bases respectively, with 16 bases between them. Per germline, CDR1 ENHRY and CDR2 SYGVKD.

The chain recombines TRBV13 with TRBJ2-3; 11 nucleotides agree with TRBD2. The V segment lost 5 bases and the J segment 3 bases; nucleotides outside the gene matches: 4. CDR1 is PRHDT, CDR2 FYEKMQ, per germline (reference sequence). This CDR3 is 15 amino acids long. CDR3 DNA: TGTGCCAGCAGCACCGGGACTAGCGGTACAGATACGCAGTATTTT. The encoded protein is CASSTGTSGTDTQYF.

The chain joins TRBV5-1 to TRBJ2-2; no clear D. The ends were cut back, 0 bases at V and 0 bases at J, with 12 bases in the middle. The CDR3 is made up of 17 amino acids. The germline V gene has CDR1 SGHRS and CDR2 YFSETQ. DNA of the CDR3: TGCGCCAGCAGCTTGGGGGTCCTAGGAGCGAACACCGGGGAGCTGTTTTTT. Translating gives CASSLGVLGANTGELFF.

The chain joins TRBV5-6 to TRBJ2-3; D uncertain. V was pared by 2 bases and J by 1 base, with 14 bases between. Germline CDR1 is SGHDT and CDR2 is YYEEEE. The CDR3 is 16 residues long. The CDR3 DNA reads as TGTGCCAGCAGCTTAGGACCGCTTTTGGGCACAGATACGCAGTATTTT. Translated: CASSLGPLLGTDTQYF. The whole variable domain, filled in from reference TRBV5-6 and TRBJ2-3, reads DAGVTQSPTHLIKTRGQQVTLRCSPKSGHDTVSWYQQALGQGPQFIFQYYEEEERQRGNFPDRFSGHQFPNYSSELNVNALLLGDSALYLCASSLGPLLGTDTQYFGPGTRLTVL.

The chain has TRBV19 and TRBJ1-1; 8 nucleotides agree with TRBD1. Unmatched junction bases numbered 11, after V lost 6 bases and J lost 5 bases. CDR1 and CDR2 (germline): LNHDA, SQIVND (reference sequence). The CDR3 has 15 amino acids. CDR3 sequence: CASRNDRGPKTEAFF. CDR3 nucleotides: TGTGCCAGTAGAAACGACAGGGGCCCTAAGACTGAAGCTTTCTTT. The full variable domain, rest sourced from reference TRBV19 and TRBJ1-1, is DGGITQSPKYLFRKEGQNVTLSCEQNLNHDAMYWYRQDPGQGLRLIYYSQIVNDFQKGDIAEGYSVSREKKESFPLTVTSAQKNPTAFYLCASRNDRGPKTEAFFGQGTRLTVV.

The chain is built from TRBV10-3 and TRBJ1-1, with D possibly matching TRBD1 (6 bases). The V end was cut by 0 bases, the J end by 1 base, with 9 bases between. Germline CDR1 is ENHRY and CDR2 is SYGVKD. The CDR3 loop spans 15 amino acids. The CDR3 is CAISESGAGNTEAFF. The DNA for the CDR3 is TGTGCCATCAGTGAGTCGGGGGCAGGGAACACTGAAGCTTTCTTT.

This sequence joins TRBV25-1 and TRBJ1-2; no definite D call. Trimming took 0 bases from V and 0 from J, leaving 8 bases between them. Looked up from germline, CDR1 is MGHDK and CDR2 is SYGVNS. The CDR3 sequence is 15 residues long. CDR3 region: CASSEYRGTNYGYTF. CDR3 DNA: TGTGCCAGCAGTGAATATAGAGGAACTAACTATGGCTACACCTTC.

The V and J genes are TRBV11-2 and TRBJ2-1; D may correspond to TRBD1 or TRBD2 (6 bases each). The V gene's germline CDR1 is SGHAT and CDR2 FQNNGV. CDR3 length equals 17 residues. V lost 4 bases, J lost 4 bases, and 20 bases lay in between. This chain's CDR3 is CASSSRLVGGLYNEQFF. DNA for the CDR3: TGTGCCAGCAGCTCGCGGCTCGTCGGGGGCCTTTACAATGAGCAGTTCTTC. Together with reference TRBV11-2 and TRBJ2-1, the CDR3 gives the full variable domain: EAGVAQSPRYKIIEKRQSVAFWCNPISGHATLYWYQQILGQGPKLLIQFQNNGVVDDSQLPKDRFSAERLKGVDSTLKIQPAKLEDSAVYLCASSSRLVGGLYNEQFFGPGTRLTVL.

By share, this clone ranks as medium-sized. The chain uses TRBV11-3 and TRBJ1-1; D remains ambiguous. The CDR3 runs 15 residues. Germline V gene sequence: CDR1 SGHNT, CDR2 YENEEA. Trimming removed 1 base at V and 2 bases at J, with 11 bases between. The CDR3: CASSLAGKGNTEAFF. The CDR3 nucleotides are TGTGCCAGCAGCTTAGCTGGGAAAGGAAACACTGAAGCTTTCTTT. The variable domain in full, with the rest retrieved from reference TRBV11-3 and TRBJ1-1, is EAGVVQSPRYKIIEKKQPVAFWCNPISGHNTLYWYLQNLGQGPELLIRYENEEAVDDSQLPKDRFSAERLKGVDSTLKIQPAELGDSAVYLCASSLAGKGNTEAFFGQGTRLTVV.

J is TRBJ2-7 and V is TRBV11-3; 14 bases are a match to TRBD2. The CDR3 is 16 amino acids. Trimming at V came to 7 bases and at J to 3 bases, leaving 8 bases not matched to a gene. Germline CDR1 SGHNT, CDR2 YENEEA. Here the CDR3 DNA reads TGTGCCAGCACCCTAACCGGGACTAGCGGGAGCTACGAGCAGTACTTC. Protein: CASTLTGTSGSYEQYF.

The genes are TRBV5-1 and TRBJ2-7, with D hard to call. Germline V gives CDR1 SGHRS, CDR2 YFSETQ. Between the trimmed V and J ends, which lost 1 base and 6 bases, there was a span of 17 bases. The CDR3 totals 15 residues. CDR3 region: CASSLTVTLRSEQYF. The CDR3 DNA sequence: TGCGCCAGCAGCTTGACGGTTACCCTACGGTCCGAGCAGTACTTC.

J is TRBJ1-2 and V is TRBV27; D not certain. Trimming pared 6 bases from V and 4 bases from J, leaving 21 bases between. Germline CDR1 reads MNHEY; CDR2 reads SMNVEV (reference sequence). The CDR3 is 16 residues long. CDR3 loop: CASSQTSLHDFYGYTF. In nucleotides, the CDR3 is TGTGCCAGCAGCCAAACCTCCTTACATGATTTCTATGGCTACACCTTC.

This chain's CDR3 is CASSLTDFYGYTF. The CDR3 coding sequence is TGCGCCAGCAGCTTGACAGATTTCTATGGCTACACCTTC. This sequence joins TRBV5-1 and TRBJ1-2; D ambiguous. Germline V gene sequence: CDR1 SGHRS, CDR2 YFSETQ. The CDR3 loop spans 13 amino acids. Between the trimmed V and J ends, which lost 1 base and 4 bases, there was a span of 8 bases.

This chain uses TRBV7-9 with TRBJ2-5, with 9 bases aligning to TRBD1. Germline V lookup: CDR1 SEHNR, CDR2 FQNEAQ (reference sequence). V shed 10 bases, J shed 4 bases, and the junction held 7 bases outside the gene matches. The length of the CDR3 is 13 residues. CDR3 sequence (DNA): TGTGCCACTACACAGGGGGCTTCAGAGACCCAGTACTTC. Its protein product is CATTQGASETQYF.

The chain joins TRBV11-2 to TRBJ2-2, with D perhaps matching TRBD1 or TRBD2 (6 bases each). The germline gives CDR1 SGHAT, CDR2 FQNNGV. V lost 3 bases and J lost 3, with 20 bases in between. There are 18 residues in the CDR3. Here the CDR3 reads CASSFRPVGGVDTGELFF. The CDR3 region has the DNA TGTGCCAGCAGCTTTCGCCCTGTCGGGGGCGTCGACACCGGGGAGCTGTTTTTT.

This clone has only a few counts. CDR3 residues: CASSLGLHNEQFF. CDR3 DNA sequence: TGTGCCAGCAGCCTGGGATTGCACAATGAGCAGTTCTTC. This chain links TRBV11-2 with TRBJ2-1; D gene ambiguous. The V gene lost 5 bases and the J gene lost 5 bases, with 10 bases spanning the gap. The CDR3 runs 13 residues. From germline, CDR1 is SGHAT and CDR2 FQNNGV.